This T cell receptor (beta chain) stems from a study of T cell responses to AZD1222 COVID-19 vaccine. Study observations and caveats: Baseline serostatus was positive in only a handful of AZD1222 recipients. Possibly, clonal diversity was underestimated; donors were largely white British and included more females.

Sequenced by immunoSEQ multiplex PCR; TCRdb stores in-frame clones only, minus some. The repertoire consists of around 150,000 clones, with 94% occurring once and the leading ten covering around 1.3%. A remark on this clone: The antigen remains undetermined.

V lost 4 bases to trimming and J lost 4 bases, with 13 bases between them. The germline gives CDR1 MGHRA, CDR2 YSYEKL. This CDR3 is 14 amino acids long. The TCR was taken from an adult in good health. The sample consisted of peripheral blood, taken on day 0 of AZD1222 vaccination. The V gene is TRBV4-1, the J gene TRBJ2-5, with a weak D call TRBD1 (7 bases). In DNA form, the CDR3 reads TGCGCCAGCAGCCCTATCAGGGGGGCAGAGACCCAGTACTTC. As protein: CASSPIRGAETQYF.